This TCR beta chain was found in a study of identical twins. In this sample, this clonotype turned up many times. One entry per CDR3 protein, called by TCRdb with MiXCR from the 5' RACE reads. The sample contains around 480,000 distinct CDR3 sequences, more than 13% of which appear only once. The CDR3 has 16 amino acids. Germline V lookup: CDR1 DFQATT, CDR2 SNEGSKA (reference sequence). The ends lost 5 bases at V and 3 bases at J; junction bases unmatched: 13. These data are also associated with another study on yellow fever vaccine responses in identical twins.

This rearrangement joins TRBV20-1 to TRBJ2-3; 8 nucleotides line up with TRBD1. The origin of this receptor is a woman aged 18-30 years in good health. Sequences were obtained from CD4+ T cells sorted from blood. CDR3 region: CSAYLPGDRGTDTQYF. CDR3 DNA: TGCAGTGCTTACCTCCCGGGAGACAGGGGTACAGATACGCAGTATTTT.